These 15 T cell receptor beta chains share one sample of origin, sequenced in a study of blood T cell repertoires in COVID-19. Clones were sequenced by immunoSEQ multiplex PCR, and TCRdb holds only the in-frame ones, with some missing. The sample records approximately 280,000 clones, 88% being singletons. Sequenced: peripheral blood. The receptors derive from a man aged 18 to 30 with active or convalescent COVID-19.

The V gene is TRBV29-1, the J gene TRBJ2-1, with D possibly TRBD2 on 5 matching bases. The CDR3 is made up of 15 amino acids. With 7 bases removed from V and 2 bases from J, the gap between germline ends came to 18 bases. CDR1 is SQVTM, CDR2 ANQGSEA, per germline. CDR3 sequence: CSADGFPGTYNEQFF. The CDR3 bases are TGCAGCGCTGATGGGTTTCCGGGAACCTACAATGAGCAGTTCTTC.

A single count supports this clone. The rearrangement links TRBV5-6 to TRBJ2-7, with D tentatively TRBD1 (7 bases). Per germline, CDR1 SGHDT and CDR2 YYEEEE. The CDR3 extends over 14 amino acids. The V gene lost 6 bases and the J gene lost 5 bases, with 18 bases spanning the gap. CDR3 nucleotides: TGTGCCAGCAAAGCGGCAGGGGGGATCCACGAGCAGTACTTC. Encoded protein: CASKAAGGIHEQYF.

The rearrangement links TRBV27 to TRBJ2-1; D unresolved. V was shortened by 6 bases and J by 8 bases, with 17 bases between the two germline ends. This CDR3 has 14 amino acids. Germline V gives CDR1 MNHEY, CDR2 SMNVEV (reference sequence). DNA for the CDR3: TGTGCCAGCAGCAAATCAAACTACAACGATGAGCAGTTCTTC. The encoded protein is CASSKSNYNDEQFF.

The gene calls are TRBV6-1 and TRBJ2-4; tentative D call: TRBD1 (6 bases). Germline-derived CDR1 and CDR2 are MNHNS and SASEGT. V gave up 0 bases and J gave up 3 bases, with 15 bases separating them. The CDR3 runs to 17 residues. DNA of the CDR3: TGTGCCAGCAGTGAAGCGCTCGGGATAGGGGGCAAAAACATTCAGTACTTC. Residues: CASSEALGIGGKNIQYF.

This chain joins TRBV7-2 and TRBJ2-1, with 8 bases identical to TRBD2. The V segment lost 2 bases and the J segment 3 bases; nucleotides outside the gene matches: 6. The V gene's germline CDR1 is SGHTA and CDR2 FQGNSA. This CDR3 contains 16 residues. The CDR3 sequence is CASSLIGGGNYNEQFF. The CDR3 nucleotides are TGTGCCAGCAGCTTAATCGGCGGGGGGAACTACAATGAGCAGTTCTTC.

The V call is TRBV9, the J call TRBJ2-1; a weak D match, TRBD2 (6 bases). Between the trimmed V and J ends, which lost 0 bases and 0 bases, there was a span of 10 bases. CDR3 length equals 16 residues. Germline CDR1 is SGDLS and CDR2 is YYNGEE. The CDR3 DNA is TGTGCCAGCAGCGTAGGAGGCGGGGACTCCTACAATGAGCAGTTCTTC. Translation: CASSVGGGDSYNEQFF.

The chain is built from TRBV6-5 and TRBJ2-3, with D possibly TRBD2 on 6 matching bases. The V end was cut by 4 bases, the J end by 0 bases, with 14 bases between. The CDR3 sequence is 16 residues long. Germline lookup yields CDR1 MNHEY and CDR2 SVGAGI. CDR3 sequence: CASSSYAGFSTDTQYF. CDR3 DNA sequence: TGTGCCAGCAGTTCTTACGCGGGGTTTAGCACAGATACGCAGTATTTT.

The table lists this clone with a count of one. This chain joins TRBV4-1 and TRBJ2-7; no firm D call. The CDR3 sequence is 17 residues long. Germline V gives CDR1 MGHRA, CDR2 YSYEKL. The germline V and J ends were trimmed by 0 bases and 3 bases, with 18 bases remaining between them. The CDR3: CASSQDRTGLGGYEQYF. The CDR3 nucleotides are TGCGCCAGCAGCCAAGATAGAACCGGGTTAGGCGGCTACGAGCAGTACTTC.

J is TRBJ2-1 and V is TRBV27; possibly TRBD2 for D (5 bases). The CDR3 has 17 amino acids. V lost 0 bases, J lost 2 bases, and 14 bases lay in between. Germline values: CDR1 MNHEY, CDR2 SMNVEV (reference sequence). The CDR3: CASSLSGGAGTYNEQFF. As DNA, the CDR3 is TGTGCCAGCAGTTTATCGGGTGGCGCCGGGACCTACAATGAGCAGTTCTTC.

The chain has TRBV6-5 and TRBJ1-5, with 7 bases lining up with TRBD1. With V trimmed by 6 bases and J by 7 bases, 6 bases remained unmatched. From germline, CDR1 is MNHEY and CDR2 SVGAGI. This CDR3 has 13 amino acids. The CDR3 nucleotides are TGTGCCAGCAGGCTGACAGGGTTACAGCCCCAGCATTTT. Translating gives CASRLTGLQPQHF.

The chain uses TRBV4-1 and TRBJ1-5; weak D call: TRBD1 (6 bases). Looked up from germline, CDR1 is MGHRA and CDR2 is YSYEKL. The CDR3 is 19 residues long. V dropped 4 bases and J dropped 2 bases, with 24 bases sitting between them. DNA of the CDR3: TGCGCCAGCAGCCGATCGGGAGGGGGGGGATTTATGGGCAATCAGCCCCAGCATTTT. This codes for CASSRSGGGGFMGNQPQHF.

The CDR3, as DNA: TGCGCCAGCAGCTTGGCTAGCGGGGGAGATCTCTACAATGAGCAGTTCTTC. This translates into CASSLASGGDLYNEQFF. This chain links TRBV5-1 with TRBJ2-1; 10 bases line up with TRBD2. The V and J ends lost 0 bases and 3 bases, in that order; junction bases with no gene match: 6. This CDR3 is built from 17 residues. The germline V gene has CDR1 SGHRS and CDR2 YFSETQ.

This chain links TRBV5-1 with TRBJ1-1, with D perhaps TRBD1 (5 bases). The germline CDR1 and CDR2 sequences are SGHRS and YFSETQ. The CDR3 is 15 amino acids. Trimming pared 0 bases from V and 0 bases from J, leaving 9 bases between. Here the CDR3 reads CASSLGQTMNTEAFF. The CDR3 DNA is TGCGCCAGCAGCTTGGGACAGACCATGAACACTGAAGCTTTCTTT. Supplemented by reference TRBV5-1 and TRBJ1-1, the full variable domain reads KAGVTQTPRYLIKTRGQQVTLSCSPISGHRSVSWYQQTPGQGLQFLFEYFSETQRNKGNFPGRFSGRQFSNSRSEMNVSTLELGDSALYLCASSLGQTMNTEAFFGQGTRLTVV.

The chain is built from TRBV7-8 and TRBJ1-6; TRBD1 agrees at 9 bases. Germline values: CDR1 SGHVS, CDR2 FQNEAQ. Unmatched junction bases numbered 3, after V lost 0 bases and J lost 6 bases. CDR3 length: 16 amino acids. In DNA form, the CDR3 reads TGTGCCAGCAGCTTAGCAGGGGACAGGGTTAATTCACCCCTCCACTTT. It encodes CASSLAGDRVNSPLHF.

The CDR3 here is CASSQDSGQGVGNTIYF. CDR3 bases: TGTGCCAGCAGCCAAGATAGCGGACAGGGGGTCGGAAACACCATATATTTT. This chain uses TRBV3-1 (or the pseudogene TRBV3-2) with TRBJ1-3, with 10 bases aligning to TRBD1. The J segment lost 4 bases and the V segment lost 0 bases, leaving 6 bases of the junction unmatched. CDR1 is LGHDT, CDR2 YNNKEL, per germline (reference sequence). There are 17 residues in the CDR3.